The clone carrying this T cell receptor beta chain was counted a few times. The antigen remains unidentified. It was genomic DNA that served as the template for profiling TCR beta VDJ and CDR3. Via MiXCR, TCRdb re-called the reads, giving one row per CDR3 protein. The table records about 180,000 distinct CDR3 sequences, under 50% of them present only once. An expansion of CD8+CD57+ cells by flow cytometry had been shown in patients chosen for sequencing. This sample was taken from a study of CD8+CD57+ T cells in acquired aplastic anemia. The CDR3 is 15 residues long. CDR1 SGDLS and CDR2 YYNGEE come from the germline V gene. V was trimmed by 3 bases and J by 4 bases, leaving 16 bases between them. Study findings and constraints: The number of CD8+ CDR3 sequences shared by patients and controls was approximately 30.

Sequencing used sorted CD4+, CD8+, or CD8+CD57+ T cells (not recorded which) from PBMCs. This chain connects TRBV9 to TRBJ2-5, with D tentatively TRBD1 or TRBD2 (6 bases each). The clonotype comes from a human donor with aplastic anemia. CDR3 in amino acids: CASSDRDSRRETQYF. CDR3 DNA: TGTGCCAGCAGCGACAGGGACTCCCGACGAGAGACCCAGTACTTC.